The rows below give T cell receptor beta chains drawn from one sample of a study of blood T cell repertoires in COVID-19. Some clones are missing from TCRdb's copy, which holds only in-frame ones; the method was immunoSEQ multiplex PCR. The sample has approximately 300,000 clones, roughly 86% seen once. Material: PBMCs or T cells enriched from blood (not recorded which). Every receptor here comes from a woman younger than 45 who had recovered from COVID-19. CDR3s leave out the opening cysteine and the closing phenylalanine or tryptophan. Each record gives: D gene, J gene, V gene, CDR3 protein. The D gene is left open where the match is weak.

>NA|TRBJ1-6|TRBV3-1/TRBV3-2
ASSQGDRLGSPLH
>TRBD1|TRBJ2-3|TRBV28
ASSFWVADRDRSTDTQY
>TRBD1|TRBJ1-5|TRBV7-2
ASSRDRGRPPQH
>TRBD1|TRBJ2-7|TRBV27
ASSLSTGSYEQY
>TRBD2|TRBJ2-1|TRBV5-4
ASSSSTSGNLNEQF
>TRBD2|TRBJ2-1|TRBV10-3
ANAGGSYNEQF
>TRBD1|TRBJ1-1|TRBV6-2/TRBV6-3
ASSTGGVDTEAF
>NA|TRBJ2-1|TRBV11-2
ASSLERAYNEQF
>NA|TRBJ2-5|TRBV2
ASRDRGLTETQY
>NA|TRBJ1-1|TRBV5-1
ASGTQSQNTEAF
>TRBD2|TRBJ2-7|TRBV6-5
ASSYSPSGSYEQY
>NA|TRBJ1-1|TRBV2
ARGDEGETEAF
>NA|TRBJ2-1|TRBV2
ASSTTGYNEQF
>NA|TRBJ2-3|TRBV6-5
ASSPNRVNTQY
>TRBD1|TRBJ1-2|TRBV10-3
ATRDSSWDGYT
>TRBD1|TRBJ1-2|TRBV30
AWSYRGPYGYT
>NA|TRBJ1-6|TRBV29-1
SAADRDTNSPLH
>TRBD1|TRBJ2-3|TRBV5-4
ASSSRGQDTQY
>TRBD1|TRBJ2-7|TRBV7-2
ASSLGKGAPPEQY
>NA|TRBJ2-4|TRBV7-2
ASSLVGNIQY
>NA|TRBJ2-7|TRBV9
ASGGVSYEQY